A single TCR beta chain is shown here with its context. The antigen is not known. Repertoires were generated with immunoSEQ multiplex PCR, while TCRdb's copy carries only in-frame clones and drops some. This table has roughly 99,000 clones, 86% appearing once. The sample originates from a study of graft-versus-host responses after intestinal transplantation. Study details: Each recipient received anti-thymocyte globulin induction, then tacrolimus and steroids for approximately 3 years.

The V gene lost 0 bases and the J gene lost 8 bases, with 13 bases spanning the gap. The CDR3 is 14 residues long. Germline V lookup: CDR1 KGHSH, CDR2 LQKENI. The study's findings and limits: Researchers found GvH clones in recipient marrow, and some showed up first in ileum or blood.

The chain joins TRBV18 to TRBJ1-2, with a possible D match to TRBD1 (5 bases). The sample in question was PBMCs, obtained 255 days after intestinal transplant. The sequence derives from a human patient who received an intestinal transplant, so some T cells may come from the graft donor. The CDR3, as DNA: TGTGCCAGCTCACCACCGGGACCCGGAGGCGGCTACACCTTC. Encoded protein: CASSPPGPGGGYTF. Together with reference TRBV18 and TRBJ1-2, the CDR3 gives the full variable domain: NAGVMQNPRHLVRRRGQEARLRCSPMKGHSHVYWYRQLPEEGLKFMVYLQKENIIDESGMPKERFSAEFPKEGPSILRIQQVVRGDSAAYFCASSPPGPGGGYTFGSGTRLTVV.